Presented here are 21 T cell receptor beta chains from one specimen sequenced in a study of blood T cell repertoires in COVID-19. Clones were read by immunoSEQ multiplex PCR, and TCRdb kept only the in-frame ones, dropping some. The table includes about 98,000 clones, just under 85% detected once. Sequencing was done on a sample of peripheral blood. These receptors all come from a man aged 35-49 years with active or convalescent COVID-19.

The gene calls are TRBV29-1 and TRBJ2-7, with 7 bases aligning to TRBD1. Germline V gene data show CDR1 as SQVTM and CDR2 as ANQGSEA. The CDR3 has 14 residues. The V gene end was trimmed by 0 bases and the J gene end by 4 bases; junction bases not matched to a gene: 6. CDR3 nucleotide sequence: TGCAGCGTTGAAGATAGGACAGGAGTTTACGAGCAGTACTTC. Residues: CSVEDRTGVYEQYF.

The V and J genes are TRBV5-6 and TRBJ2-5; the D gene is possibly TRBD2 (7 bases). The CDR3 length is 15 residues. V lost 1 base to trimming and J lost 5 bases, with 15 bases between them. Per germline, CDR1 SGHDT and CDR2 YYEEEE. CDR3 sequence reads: CASSLKGGGSETQYF. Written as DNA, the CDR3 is TGTGCCAGCAGCTTGAAGGGAGGGGGAAGTGAGACCCAGTACTTC.

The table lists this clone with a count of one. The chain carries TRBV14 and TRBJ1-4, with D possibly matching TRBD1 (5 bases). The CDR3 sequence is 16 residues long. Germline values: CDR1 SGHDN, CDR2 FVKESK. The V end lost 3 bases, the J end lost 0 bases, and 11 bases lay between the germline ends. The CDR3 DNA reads TGTGCCAGCAGCCATTTGGGCAGGGCAACTAATGAAAAACTGTTTTTT. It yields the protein CASSHLGRATNEKLFF.

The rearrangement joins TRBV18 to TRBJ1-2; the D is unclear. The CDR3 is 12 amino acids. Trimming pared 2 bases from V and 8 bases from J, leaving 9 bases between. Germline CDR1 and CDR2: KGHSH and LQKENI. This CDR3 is CASSPRTGGYTF. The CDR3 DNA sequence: TGTGCCAGCTCACCAAGGACGGGGGGCTACACCTTC.

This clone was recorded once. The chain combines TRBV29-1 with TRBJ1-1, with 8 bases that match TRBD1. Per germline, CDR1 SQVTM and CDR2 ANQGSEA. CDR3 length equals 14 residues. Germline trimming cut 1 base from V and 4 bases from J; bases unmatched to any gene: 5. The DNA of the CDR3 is TGCAGCGTTGAAGCGACAGGGGTCATCACTGAAGCTTTCTTT. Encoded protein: CSVEATGVITEAFF.

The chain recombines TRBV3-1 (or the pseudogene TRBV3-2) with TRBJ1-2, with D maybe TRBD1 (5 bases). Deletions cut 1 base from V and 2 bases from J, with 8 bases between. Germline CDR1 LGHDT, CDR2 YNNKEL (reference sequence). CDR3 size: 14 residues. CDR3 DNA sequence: TGTGCCAGCAGCCAAGTAGGGGTGAACTATGGCTACACCTTC. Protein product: CASSQVGVNYGYTF.

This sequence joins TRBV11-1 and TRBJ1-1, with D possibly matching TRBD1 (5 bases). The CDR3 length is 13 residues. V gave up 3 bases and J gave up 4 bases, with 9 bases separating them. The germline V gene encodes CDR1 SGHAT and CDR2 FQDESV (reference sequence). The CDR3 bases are TGTGCCAGCAGCTTTAGGGGTGGCACTGAAGCTTTCTTT. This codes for CASSFRGGTEAFF.

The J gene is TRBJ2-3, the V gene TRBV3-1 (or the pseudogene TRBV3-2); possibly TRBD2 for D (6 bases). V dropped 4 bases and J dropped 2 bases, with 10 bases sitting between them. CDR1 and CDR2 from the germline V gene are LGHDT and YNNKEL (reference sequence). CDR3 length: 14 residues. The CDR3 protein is CASSPGLHTDTQYF. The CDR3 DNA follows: TGTGCCAGCAGCCCGGGACTGCACACAGATACGCAGTATTTT.

The DNA of the CDR3 is TGTGCCAGTAGTATAGCGGGCAGGGGCGAAGCTTTCTTT. It codes for CASSIAGRGEAFF. The V and J genes are TRBV19 and TRBJ1-1; a possible D gene is TRBD1 (6 bases). The V and J ends lost 1 base and 8 bases respectively, with 11 bases between them. This CDR3 is built from 13 residues. Germline CDR1 reads LNHDA; CDR2 reads SQIVND (reference sequence).

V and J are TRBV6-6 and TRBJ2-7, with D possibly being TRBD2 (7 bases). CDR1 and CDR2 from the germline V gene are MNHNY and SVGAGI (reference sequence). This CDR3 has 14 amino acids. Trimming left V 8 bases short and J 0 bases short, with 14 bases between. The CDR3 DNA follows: TGTGCCAGCCTGAGGGGGGGGAGCTCCTACGAGCAGTACTTC. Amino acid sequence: CASLRGGSSYEQYF.

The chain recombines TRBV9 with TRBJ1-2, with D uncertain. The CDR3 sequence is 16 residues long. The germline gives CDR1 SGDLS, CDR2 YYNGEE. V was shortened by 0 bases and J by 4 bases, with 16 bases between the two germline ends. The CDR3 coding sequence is TGTGCCAGCAGCGTAGAGCAGTCTAATTCGGGCTATGGCTACACCTTC. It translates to CASSVEQSNSGYGYTF.

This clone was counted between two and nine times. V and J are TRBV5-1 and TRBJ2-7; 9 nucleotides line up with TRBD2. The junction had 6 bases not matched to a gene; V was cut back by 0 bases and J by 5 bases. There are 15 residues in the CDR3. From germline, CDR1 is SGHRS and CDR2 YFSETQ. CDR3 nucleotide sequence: TGCGCCAGCAGCTTGGTTGCGGGGGGGCGGAACGAGCAGTACTTC. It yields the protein CASSLVAGGRNEQYF. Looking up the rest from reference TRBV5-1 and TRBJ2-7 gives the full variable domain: KAGVTQTPRYLIKTRGQQVTLSCSPISGHRSVSWYQQTPGQGLQFLFEYFSETQRNKGNFPGRFSGRQFSNSRSEMNVSTLELGDSALYLCASSLVAGGRNEQYFGPGTRLTVT.

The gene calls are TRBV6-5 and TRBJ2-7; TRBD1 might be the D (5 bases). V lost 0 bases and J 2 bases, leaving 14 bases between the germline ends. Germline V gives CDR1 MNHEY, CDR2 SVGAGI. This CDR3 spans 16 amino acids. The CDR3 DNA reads TGTGCCAGCAGTTACTCGAGACAGTCGGCAACCTACGAGCAGTACTTC. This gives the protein CASSYSRQSATYEQYF.

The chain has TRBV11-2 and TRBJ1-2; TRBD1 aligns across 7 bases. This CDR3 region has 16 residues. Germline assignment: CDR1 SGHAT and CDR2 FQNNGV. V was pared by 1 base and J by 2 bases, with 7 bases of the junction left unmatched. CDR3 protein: CASSLGRGGQNYGYTF. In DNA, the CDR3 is TGTGCCAGCAGCTTAGGGAGAGGGGGACAGAACTATGGCTACACCTTC.

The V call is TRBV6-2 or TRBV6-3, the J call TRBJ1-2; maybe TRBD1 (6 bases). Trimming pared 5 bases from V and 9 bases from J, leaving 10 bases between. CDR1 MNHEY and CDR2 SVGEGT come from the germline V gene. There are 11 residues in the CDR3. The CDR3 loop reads CASSLQGSYTF. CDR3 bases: TGTGCCAGCAGTCTACAGGGAAGCTACACCTTC.

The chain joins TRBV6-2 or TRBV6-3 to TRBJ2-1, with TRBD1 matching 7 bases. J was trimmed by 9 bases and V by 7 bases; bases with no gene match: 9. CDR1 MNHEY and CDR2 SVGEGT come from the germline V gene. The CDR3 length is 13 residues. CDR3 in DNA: TGTGCCAGCAACCCCGGGACAGCAAGTGAGCAGTTCTTC. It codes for CASNPGTASEQFF.

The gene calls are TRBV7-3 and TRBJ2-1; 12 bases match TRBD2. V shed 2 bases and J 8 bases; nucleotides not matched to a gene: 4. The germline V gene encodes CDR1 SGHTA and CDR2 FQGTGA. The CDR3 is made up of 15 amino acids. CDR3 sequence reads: CASSLSLAGGHEQFF. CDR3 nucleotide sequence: TGTGCCAGCAGCTTATCTCTAGCGGGGGGGCATGAGCAGTTCTTC.

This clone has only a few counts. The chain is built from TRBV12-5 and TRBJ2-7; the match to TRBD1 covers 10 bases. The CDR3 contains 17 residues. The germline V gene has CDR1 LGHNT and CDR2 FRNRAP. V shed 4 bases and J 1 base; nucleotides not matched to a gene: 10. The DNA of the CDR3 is TGTGCTAGTGGTTGGGACAGGGGTCGGCCTACTTCCTACGAGCAGTACTTC. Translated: CASGWDRGRPTSYEQYF.

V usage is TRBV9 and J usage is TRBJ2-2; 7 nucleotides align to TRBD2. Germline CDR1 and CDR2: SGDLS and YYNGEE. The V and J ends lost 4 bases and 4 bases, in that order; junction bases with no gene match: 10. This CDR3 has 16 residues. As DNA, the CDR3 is TGTGCCAGCAGCTTCGGTGGGGCGGGGGTCACCGGGGAGCTGTTTTTT. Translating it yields CASSFGGAGVTGELFF.

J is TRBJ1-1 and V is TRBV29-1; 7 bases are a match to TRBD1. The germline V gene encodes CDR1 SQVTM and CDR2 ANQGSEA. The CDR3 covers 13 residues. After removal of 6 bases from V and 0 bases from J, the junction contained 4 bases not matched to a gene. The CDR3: CSVITGVNTEAFF. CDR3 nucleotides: TGCAGCGTAATTACAGGGGTGAACACTGAAGCTTTCTTT.

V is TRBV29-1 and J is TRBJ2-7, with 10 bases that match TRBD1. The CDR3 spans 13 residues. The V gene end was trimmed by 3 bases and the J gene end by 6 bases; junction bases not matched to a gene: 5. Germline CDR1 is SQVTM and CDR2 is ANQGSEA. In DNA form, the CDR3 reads TGCAGCGTTGATGGGACAGGGGTCGGCGAGCAGTACTTC. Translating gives CSVDGTGVGEQYF.